Shown below are 24 T cell receptor beta chains from a single sample sequenced in a study of tumor-infiltrating lymphocytes in primary liver carcinoma. Germline DNA was also extracted, while the blood RNA originated from unsorted whole blood. Total RNA amounting to 450 to 550 ng was the source from which TCR beta cDNA was made with a constant-region primer. For TCR beta, libraries were produced by three nested multiplex PCR rounds using slightly modified ARM-PCR. Two initial PCR rounds of ten to eleven cycles each paired TRBV1-TRBV30 forward primers with a C-beta reverse primer. TCRdb reanalysed the multiplex PCR reads using MiXCR and keeps one entry per CDR3 protein. The sample gives fewer than 400,000 distinct CDR3 sequences, approximately 58% of which show up once; 17% is in the top ten. The specimen was peripheral blood. The source is a woman in her 30s with primary liver carcinoma and hepatitis B virus infection.

This clonotype came up a few times. A much larger clone differs from this one at a single base, so this may be a read error. The chain joins TRBV12-3 or TRBV12-4 to TRBJ2-5, with 7 nucleotides matching TRBD1. V trimming: 8 bases; J trimming: 5 bases; junction bases outside the gene matches: 8. The CDR3 spans 13 residues. The CDR3, as DNA: TGTGCCAGCGGTCCGGACAGGACGGAGACCCAGTACTTC. Amino acids: CASGPDRTETQYF.

The V gene is TRBV12-3 or TRBV12-4, the J gene TRBJ2-5, with D possibly matching TRBD2 (6 bases). V was shortened by 3 bases and J by 5 bases, with 13 bases between the two germline ends. The CDR3 spans 14 residues. The CDR3 protein is CASSLGGVGETQYF. The DNA of the CDR3 is TGTGCCAGCAGTTTGGGGGGAGTCGGTGAGACCCAGTACTTC.

With regard to this clonotype: In this CDR3 the conserved last residue, phenylalanine or tryptophan, is missing, so a read error is likely. V and J are TRBV4-1 and TRBJ2-7; TRBD1 agrees at 8 bases. The V gene's germline CDR1 is MGHRA and CDR2 YSYEKL. This CDR3 spans 15 amino acids. Trimming cost V 1 base and J 3 bases; bases outside gene matches: 5. The CDR3 DNA reads TGCGCCAGCAGCCAAGTCGGGACAGGAGTCTACGAGCAGTACCTC. Encoded protein: CASSQVGTGVYEQYL.

As concerns this clonotype: Since the CDR3 does not end with the conserved phenylalanine or tryptophan, this likely comes from a read error. The chain has TRBV12-3 or TRBV12-4 and TRBJ2-3; TRBD2 matches at 7 bases. With V trimmed by 6 bases and J by 2 bases, 14 bases remained unmatched. The CDR3 sequence is 17 residues long. CDR3 region: CASSPTGLVGHTDTQYL. The CDR3 DNA follows: TGTGCCAGCAGCCCCACCGGACTAGTCGGTCACACAGATACGCAGTATCTT.

Comment on this clonotype: At one boundary the junction diverges from the germline segment, which might be a read error. J is TRBJ2-1 and V is TRBV12-3 or TRBV12-4; 15 bases are shared with TRBD2. The CDR3 consists of 16 residues. In nucleotides, the CDR3 is TGTGCCAGCAGTTTTCGGACTAGCGGGAGGGTCTATGAACAGTTCTTC. Translated: CASSFRTSGRVYEQFF.

This clonotype showed up just a few times. This sequence joins TRBV12-3 or TRBV12-4 and TRBJ1-2; the D is unclear. The V end was cut by 2 bases, the J end by 3 bases, with 4 bases between. This CDR3 comprises 12 residues. In nucleotides, the CDR3 is TGTGCCAGCAGTTTATACGACTATGGCTACACCTTC. Its translation is CASSLYDYGYTF.

On this clonotype: An end of the junction differs from the germline gene, which may be a read error. The chain employs TRBV11-2 and TRBJ2-1; D possibly corresponds to TRBD1 (7 bases). Per germline, CDR1 SGHAT and CDR2 FQNNGV. The CDR3 spans 16 residues. CDR3 sequence: CASSHGAGQTYNERFF. CDR3 nucleotides: TGTGCCAGTAGCCACGGGGCGGGACAGACTTACAATGAGCGGTTCTTC.

This clonotype showed up just once. A much larger clone sits a single nucleotide away, making a read error possible. The V and J genes are TRBV12-3 or TRBV12-4 and TRBJ1-5; 9 bases align to TRBD1. Losses at the gene ends were 8 bases for V and 5 bases for J; bases not matched to a gene: 13. The CDR3 has 16 residues. The CDR3 loop is CASGPEVTGGHQPQHF. CDR3 DNA sequence: TGTGCCAGCGGACCTGAGGTGACAGGGGGTCATCAGCCCCAGCATTTT.

This clonotype was counted between two and nine times. The J gene is TRBJ2-5, the V gene TRBV14; D ambiguous. The germline V and J ends were trimmed by 0 bases and 1 base, with 9 bases remaining between them. The CDR3 extends over 15 amino acids. Germline CDR1 is SGHDN and CDR2 is FVKESK. The CDR3 spells CASSQDRSSQETQYF. The CDR3 region has the DNA TGTGCCAGCAGCCAAGACAGGTCTTCCCAAGAGACCCAGTACTTC. The full variable domain, completed using reference TRBV14 and TRBJ2-5, is EAGVTQFPSHSVIEKGQTVTLRCDPISGHDNLYWYRRVMGKEIKFLLHFVKESKQDESGMPNNRFLAERTGGTYSTLKVQPAELEDSGVYFCASSQDRSSQETQYFGPGTRLLVL.

About this clonotype: A read error may be the cause here, since a much bigger clone is one base away. The chain links TRBV6-5 to TRBJ1-1; no reliable D call. The CDR3 sequence is 15 residues long. The V gene's germline CDR1 is MNHEY and CDR2 SVGAGI. The CDR3 DNA reads as TGTGCCAGCAGTTACGGGTCCCGAGCGAACACTAAAGCTTTCTTT. Protein: CASSYGSRANTKAFF.

A word on this clonotype: Because the CDR3 is missing its conserved closing phenylalanine or tryptophan, this is likely a read error. The chain carries TRBV10-3 and TRBJ1-3; D not certain. The CDR3 contains 11 residues. V lost 10 bases, J lost 2 bases, and 6 bases lay in between. Germline values: CDR1 ENHRY, CDR2 SYGVKD. The CDR3 sequence: CATSTGNTIYL. The CDR3 DNA is TGTGCCACTTCAACTGGAAACACCATATATCTT.

This chain connects TRBV6-5 to TRBJ2-1; the match to TRBD2 covers 15 bases. CDR3 length: 16 amino acids. V lost 10 bases, J lost 9 bases, and 13 bases stayed unmatched. Per the germline V gene, CDR1 is MNHEY and CDR2 is SVGAGI. CDR3 loop: CANSPRGTSGRFEQFF. The CDR3 nucleotides read TGTGCCAACAGCCCCCGCGGGACTAGCGGGAGGTTTGAGCAGTTCTTC.

A remark on this clonotype: A much larger clone lies one base from this, so it may be a read error. This chain uses TRBV6-5 with TRBJ1-5; 9 positions match TRBD1. Germline-derived CDR1 and CDR2 are MNHEY and SVGAGI. V gave up 2 bases and J gave up 4 bases; unmatched junction bases: 6. CDR3 size: 16 residues. CDR3 coding DNA: TGTGCCAGCAGTTACAGAGATGGACAGGGGAATCAGCCCCAGCATTTT. It is translated as CASSYRDGQGNQPQHF.

In regard to this clonotype: A much larger clone lies a single base off, so this may be a read error. This chain joins TRBV6-5 and TRBJ1-1; maybe TRBD1 (5 bases). With 10 bases removed from V and 3 bases from J, the gap between germline ends came to 18 bases. Germline CDR1 MNHEY, CDR2 SVGAGI. The CDR3 is 14 amino acids. The CDR3, as DNA: TGTGCCATCAGACGTTCTCAGGGCCACACTGAAGCTTTCTTT. As protein: CAIRRSQGHTEAFF.

In this sample, this clonotype turned up a few times. A much larger clone differs from this one at a single base, so this may be a read error. The chain couples TRBV6-2 or TRBV6-3 to TRBJ2-3; D is ambiguous. Germline loops: CDR1 MNHEY, CDR2 SVGEGT. The CDR3 is made up of 12 amino acids. The CDR3 spells CASIYSQDTQYF. The DNA for the CDR3 is TGTGCCAGCATTTACTCACAGGATACGCAGTATTTT.

This clonotype was counted ten times or more. The chain links TRBV4-2 to TRBJ2-3; 7 bases agree with TRBD2. Germline loops: CDR1 LGHNA, CDR2 YNFKEQ. The ends lost 10 bases at V and 4 bases at J; junction bases unmatched: 11. The CDR3 length is 14 residues. The CDR3 DNA reads as TGTGCCAAGGGAGGGCCAGCTCGCCCAGATACGCAGTATTTT. Translated: CAKGGPARPDTQYF.

This clonotype was recorded many times. The chain combines TRBV7-8 with TRBJ2-7, with TRBD1 matching over 7 bases. This CDR3 comprises 13 residues. The junction had 7 bases not matched to a gene; V was cut back by 6 bases and J by 5 bases. Germline V gene lookup returns CDR1 SGHVS and CDR2 FQNEAQ. CDR3 bases: TGTGCCAGCAGTAGGGGGCCAACCGACGAGCAGTACTTC. Protein sequence: CASSRGPTDEQYF.

On this clonotype: The conserved closing phenylalanine or tryptophan is absent in this CDR3, likely reflecting a read error. The DNA is omitted, as the CDR3 cannot be located on it reliably, and the CDR3 follows TCRdb's listing. The chain's CDR3 is CASSLFGSSYNEQLL. The chain uses TRBV12-3 or TRBV12-4 and TRBJ2-1. The CDR3 contains 15 residues when both ends are counted.

About this clonotype: A much bigger clone sits one base away, suggesting this may be a read error. The chain joins TRBV29-1 to TRBJ1-5; no clear D gene. Germline assignment: CDR1 SQVTM and CDR2 ANQGSEA. This CDR3 has 13 amino acids. DNA for the CDR3: TGCAGAGTTAAAGACGGATTCAATCAGCCCCAGCATTTT. Amino acids: CRVKDGFNQPQHF.

In the case of this clonotype: A read error may be the cause here, since a much bigger clone is one base away. The chain has TRBV4-1 and TRBJ2-5; D possibly corresponds to TRBD2 (6 bases). Trimming pared 7 bases from V and 11 bases from J, leaving 20 bases between. The CDR3 has 13 residues. The germline V gene encodes CDR1 MGHRA and CDR2 YSYEKL. The CDR3 DNA sequence: TGCGCCAGCAACCGAGACCGGGACTCCTTTCAGTACTTC. The encoded protein is CASNRDRDSFQYF.

About this clonotype itself: The junction shows a germline mismatch at one end, possibly a read error. The chain employs TRBV11-1 and TRBJ2-2; D remains ambiguous. There are 14 residues in the CDR3. The germline V gene has CDR1 SGHAT and CDR2 FQDESV (reference sequence). The CDR3 reads CANSLGPGSRELFF. The DNA of the CDR3 is TGTGCCAACAGCTTAGGGCCAGGCTCCCGGGAGCTGTTTTTT.

This clonotype was observed once. This rearrangement joins TRBV11-3 to TRBJ1-1, with D possibly being TRBD1 (6 bases). Germline V gene lookup returns CDR1 SGHNT and CDR2 YENEEA. CDR3 length: 17 residues. V shed 4 bases and J shed 3 bases, with 21 bases lying between them. Here the CDR3 DNA reads TGTGCCAGCAGCTCCCTGGACAGCCGCGAGAAGGACACTGAAGCTTTCTTT. It specifies CASSSLDSREKDTEAFF.

Concerning this clonotype itself: One end of the junction varies from germline; a read error may be responsible. The V call is TRBV11-3, the J call TRBJ1-1; no clear D. Germline lookup yields CDR1 SGHNT and CDR2 YENEEA. The CDR3 runs to 13 residues. DNA for the CDR3: TGTGTCAGCAGCTCGGATTCGAAGACTGAGGCTCTCTTT. This gives the protein CVSSSDSKTEALF.

The chain is built from TRBV24-1 and TRBJ2-5; D is perhaps TRBD1 or TRBD2 (5 bases each). V gave up 10 bases and J gave up 5 bases, with 16 bases separating them. This CDR3 has 13 residues. Germline assignment: CDR1 KGHDR and CDR2 SFDVKD. The CDR3 bases are TGTGCCACTGCTAGATGGGGGACGGAGACCCAGTACTTC. As protein: CATARWGTETQYF.